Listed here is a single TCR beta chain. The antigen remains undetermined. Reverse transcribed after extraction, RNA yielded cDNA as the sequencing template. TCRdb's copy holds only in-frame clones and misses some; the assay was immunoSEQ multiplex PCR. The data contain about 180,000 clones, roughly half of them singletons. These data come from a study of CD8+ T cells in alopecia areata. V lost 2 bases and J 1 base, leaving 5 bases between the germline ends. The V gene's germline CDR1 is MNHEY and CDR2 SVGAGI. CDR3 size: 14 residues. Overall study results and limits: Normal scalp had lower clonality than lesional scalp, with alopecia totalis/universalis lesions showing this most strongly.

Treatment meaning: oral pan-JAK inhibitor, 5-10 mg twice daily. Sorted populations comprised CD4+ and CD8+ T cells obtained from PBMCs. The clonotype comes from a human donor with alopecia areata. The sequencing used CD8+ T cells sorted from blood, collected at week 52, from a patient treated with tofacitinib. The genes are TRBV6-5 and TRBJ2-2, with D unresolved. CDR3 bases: TGTGCCAGCAGTTACCGACTGAACACCGGGGAGCTGTTTTTT. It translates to CASSYRLNTGELFF.